A single sample gave rise to the 25 T cell receptor beta chains below, sequenced in a study of blood T cells in healthy people across ages. Primers used in a second PCR of roughly 6 to 12 cycles were a sample-barcoded 5' primer and a J-beta primer mix. TCRdb processed the 5' RACE reads anew with MiXCR; each CDR3 protein has one entry. The table has hundreds of thousands of distinct CDR3 sequences, more than 25% seen once; the top ten hold roughly 17%. Sequencing was performed on blood. These receptor sequences come from a woman at least 80 years old in good health.

This clonotype was seen at least ten times. The V gene is TRBV5-1, the J gene TRBJ2-4, with 8 nucleotides matching TRBD2. The tail of the sequence fits TRBJ2-7 better, so the J call may be wrong. This CDR3 has 14 amino acids. Germline CDR1 and CDR2: SGHRS and YFSETQ. The CDR3 DNA is TGCGCCAGCAGCTTGACTAGCGGAACCTACGAGCAGTACTTC. Protein product: CASSLTSGTYEQYF.

This clonotype has only a few counts. A read error may be the cause here, since a much bigger clone is one base away. The chain carries TRBV6-5 and TRBJ2-1, with TRBD1 matching over 9 bases. Germline CDR1 is MNHEY and CDR2 is SVGAGI. The CDR3 covers 17 residues. V gave up 5 bases and J gave up 6 bases; unmatched junction bases: 14. CDR3 bases: TGTGCCAGCAGTACTATCCACCGGGACAGGGATTGCAATGAGCAGTTCTTC. Its protein product is CASSTIHRDRDCNEQFF.

The table lists this clonotype with many counts. The V call is TRBV12-3 or TRBV12-4, the J call TRBJ2-1; a weak D match, TRBD1 (6 bases). CDR3 size: 14 residues. Trimming left V 5 bases short and J 0 bases short, with 8 bases between. In DNA form, the CDR3 reads TGTGCCAGCAGTGGACAGAGCTCCTACAATGAGCAGTTCTTC. It is translated as CASSGQSSYNEQFF.

This clonotype was observed at least ten times. This chain connects TRBV11-2 to TRBJ2-6; 9 nucleotides line up with TRBD1. There are 18 residues in the CDR3. Germline V CDR1 and CDR2: SGHAT, FQNNGV. V lost 5 bases to trimming and J lost 0 bases; unmatched junction nucleotides: 8. For the CDR3, the DNA is TGTGCCAGCAGCCCAGGGACAGGGTATGCCTCTGGGGCCAACGTCCTGACTTTC. Encoded protein: CASSPGTGYASGANVLTF. Full variable domain (rest looked up from reference TRBV11-2 and TRBJ2-6): EAGVAQSPRYKIIEKRQSVAFWCNPISGHATLYWYQQILGQGPKLLIQFQNNGVVDDSQLPKDRFSAERLKGVDSTLKIQPAKLEDSAVYLCASSPGTGYASGANVLTFGAGSRLTVL.

This clonotype was observed at least ten times. The chain joins TRBV3-1 to TRBJ1-2, with 10 bases matching TRBD1. The V segment lost 0 bases and the J segment 5 bases; nucleotides outside the gene matches: 6. This CDR3 spans 16 amino acids. CDR1 LGHDT and CDR2 YNNKEL come from the germline V gene (reference sequence). Written as DNA, the CDR3 is TGTGCCAGCAGCCAAGATCGGGACAGGGGATCGTATGGCTACACCTTC. It codes for CASSQDRDRGSYGYTF.

This clonotype was counted many times. This chain links TRBV20-1 with TRBJ2-1, with 13 bases identical to TRBD2. The germline gives CDR1 DFQATT, CDR2 SNEGSKA (reference sequence). The CDR3 runs to 19 residues. Trimming removed 5 bases from V and 4 bases from J; junction bases left unmatched: 17. In DNA form, the CDR3 reads TGCAGTGCTGCACCGTTGACTAGCGGGGGGACCAGAGGGTACAATGAGCAGTTCTTC. Encoded protein: CSAAPLTSGGTRGYNEQFF.

This clonotype was recorded at least ten times. The chain has TRBV12-3 or TRBV12-4 and TRBJ2-7, with TRBD1 as a possible D gene (6 bases). Trimming took off 6 bases at V and 3 bases at J, with 18 bases between the two ends. CDR3 length equals 15 residues. The CDR3 nucleotides are TGTGCCAGCAGGTCCCAGGGGCGTCCTAACTACGAGCAGTACTTC. This encodes CASRSQGRPNYEQYF.

This clonotype was recorded at least ten times. The chain uses TRBV5-1 and TRBJ2-4, with D possibly matching TRBD1 (6 bases). Per germline, CDR1 SGHRS and CDR2 YFSETQ. Between the trimmed V and J ends, which lost 1 base and 7 bases, there was a span of 15 bases. This CDR3 has 15 residues. The CDR3 spells CASSLSEGDWNIQYF. CDR3 coding DNA: TGCGCCAGCAGCTTGAGTGAGGGGGATTGGAACATTCAGTACTTC.

Note on this clonotype: This sequence may be a read error, since a much larger clone differs from it by one base. The chain carries TRBV5-6 and TRBJ2-1; tentative D call: TRBD1 (5 bases). CDR3 length equals 16 residues. V was pared by 4 bases and J by 13 bases, with 27 bases between. CDR1 is SGHDT and CDR2 is YYEEEE in the germline V gene. The CDR3 DNA is TGTGCCAGCAGCCACACTCAAGGACAAATCCAAGAGACCCAGTTCTTC. Translation: CASSHTQGQIQETQFF.

Notes on this clonotype: A much larger clone sits a single nucleotide away, making a read error possible. J is TRBJ1-5 and V is TRBV12-3 or TRBV12-4; D is unresolved. CDR3 length: 15 residues. In DNA form, the CDR3 reads TGTACCAGCAGTTTAAACCGGGCGAGCAATCAGCCCCAGCATTTT. Translation gives CTSSLNRASNQPQHF.

For this clonotype: A single base separates this from a much larger clone, so it may be a read error. The rearrangement links TRBV6-2 or TRBV6-3 to TRBJ1-2; D unresolved. This CDR3 spans 14 amino acids. The V gene lost 4 bases and the J gene lost 4 bases, with 13 bases spanning the gap. Germline V CDR1 and CDR2: MNHEY, SVGEGT. CDR3 coding DNA: TGTGCCAGCAGTTCGGCTAGCGCTATCTATGGCTACACCTTC. It encodes CASSSASAIYGYTF.

A word on this clonotype: A read error may be the cause here, since a much bigger clone is one base away. In DNA form, the CDR3 reads TGCAGTGCTAACTTGGGACAGTTCAAAAACATTCAGTACTTC. It specifies CSANLGQFKNIQYF. The rearrangement links TRBV20-1 to TRBJ2-4, with 7 bases identical to TRBD1. The CDR3 runs 14 residues. The V and J ends lost 4 bases and 3 bases, in that order; junction bases with no gene match: 6. The germline V gene encodes CDR1 DFQATT and CDR2 SNEGSKA (reference sequence).

At least ten counts were recorded for this clonotype. J is TRBJ2-7 and V is TRBV4-1; D ambiguous. The germline gives CDR1 MGHRA, CDR2 YSYEKL. V was cut by 0 bases and J by 3 bases, with 15 bases left in between. CDR3 length equals 16 residues. CDR3 nucleotides: TGCGCCAGCAGCCAAGAGAGATCGACACTCCACTACGAGCAGTACTTC. This codes for CASSQERSTLHYEQYF.

This clonotype has ten or more counts. The DNA of the CDR3 is TGCTTAGACACCGGCAAAGGCTATGGCTACACCTTC. It translates to CLDTGKGYGYTF. The chain is built from TRBV29-1 and TRBJ1-2; D is ambiguous. This CDR3 comprises 12 residues. Germline values: CDR1 SQVTM, CDR2 ANQGSEA.

In this sample, this clonotype turned up many times. V is TRBV20-1 and J is TRBJ2-1; 9 nucleotides match TRBD1. This CDR3 has 12 amino acids. In germline, CDR1 is DFQATT, CDR2 SNEGSKA (reference sequence). The ends lost 7 bases at V and 4 bases at J; junction bases unmatched: 2. The CDR3 sequence is CSGDRDYNEQFF. DNA for the CDR3: TGCAGTGGGGACAGGGATTACAATGAGCAGTTCTTC.

This clonotype has a count of ten or more. The V and J genes are TRBV12-3 or TRBV12-4 and TRBJ2-5; D perhaps matches TRBD1 (5 bases). CDR3 length: 14 amino acids. The ends were cut back, 3 bases at V and 4 bases at J, with 12 bases in the middle. DNA of the CDR3: TGTGCCAGCAGTTTTAAACAGGACGGAGAGACCCAGTACTTC. Its translation is CASSFKQDGETQYF.

The J gene is TRBJ2-2, the V gene TRBV11-2, with a weak D call TRBD2 (6 bases). This CDR3 has 15 amino acids. V dropped 5 bases and J dropped 8 bases, with 18 bases sitting between them. Germline-derived CDR1 and CDR2 are SGHAT and FQNNGV. The CDR3 DNA follows: TGTGCCAGCAGCCCCCGGGTCGGAGGGTGGGGGGAGCTGTTTTTT. This translates into CASSPRVGGWGELFF.

The rearrangement joins TRBV6-6 to TRBJ1-4; TRBD1 is a possible D gene (6 bases). The germline CDR1 and CDR2 sequences are MNHNY and SVGAGI (reference sequence). This CDR3 has 14 residues. V was shortened by 2 bases and J by 7 bases, with 11 bases between the two germline ends. The DNA of the CDR3 is TGTGCCAGCAGTTACGGGGGGCGCGTTGAAAAACTGTTTTTT. Translation gives CASSYGGRVEKLFF.

This clonotype was seen many times. This rearrangement joins TRBV29-1 to TRBJ2-1; TRBD1 or TRBD2 may be the D gene (5 bases each). V lost 6 bases to trimming and J lost 6 bases, with 21 bases between them. The CDR3 runs to 15 residues. The V gene's germline CDR1 is SQVTM and CDR2 ANQGSEA. The CDR3 nucleotides read TGCAGCGTGGCCGGGATGATGGGGCGCCTCAATGAGCAGTTCTTC. Protein: CSVAGMMGRLNEQFF.

This clonotype was observed a few times. CDR3 amino acids: CATSESGTGVDYGYTF. CDR3 coding DNA: TGTGCCACCAGTGAATCCGGGACAGGGGTCGACTATGGCTACACCTTC. The chain carries TRBV24-1 and TRBJ1-2, with 10 nucleotides matching TRBD1. The ends lost 4 bases at V and 3 bases at J; junction bases unmatched: 7. This CDR3 is 16 amino acids long. CDR1 is KGHDR, CDR2 SFDVKD, per germline.

This clonotype was seen at least ten times. This chain joins TRBV6-2 or TRBV6-3 and TRBJ2-5; possible D gene TRBD1, 6 bases. Germline values: CDR1 MNHEY, CDR2 SVGEGT. V was shortened by 6 bases and J by 4 bases, with 18 bases between the two germline ends. The CDR3 length is 15 residues. This CDR3 reads CASSRNRVRGETQYF. The CDR3 DNA sequence: TGTGCCAGCAGCCGTAACAGGGTCAGAGGAGAGACCCAGTACTTC.

This clonotype was observed a handful of times. Given a much more abundant clone one base away, this may be a read error. The genes are TRBV29-1 and TRBJ1-4; D remains unclear. In germline, CDR1 is SQVTM, CDR2 ANQGSEA. The length of the CDR3 is 13 residues. CDR3 sequence: CSAGPATNEKRFF. The DNA for the CDR3 is TGCAGCGCGGGCCCCGCAACTAATGAAAAACGGTTTTTT.

The chain combines TRBV7-3 with TRBJ1-2; D uncertain. The CDR3 is 14 residues long. The V and J ends lost 2 bases and 8 bases respectively, with 15 bases between them. Germline values: CDR1 SGHTA, CDR2 FQGTGA. This chain's CDR3 is CASSLVPGPTGYTF. CDR3 sequence (DNA): TGTGCCAGCAGCTTAGTTCCAGGCCCGACGGGCTACACCTTC. Looking up the rest from reference TRBV7-3 and TRBJ1-2 gives the full variable domain: GAGVSQTPSNKVTEKGKYVELRCDPISGHTALYWYRQSLGQGPEFLIYFQGTGAADDSGLPNDRFFAVRPEGSVSTLKIQRTERGDSAVYLCASSLVPGPTGYTFGSGTRLTVV.

This chain connects TRBV20-1 to TRBJ2-3; 8 nucleotides agree with TRBD1. This CDR3 contains 14 residues. Germline lookup yields CDR1 DFQATT and CDR2 SNEGSKA (reference sequence). The V and J ends lost 1 base and 4 bases, in that order; junction bases with no gene match: 4. As DNA, the CDR3 is TGCAGTGCTAGAGTAGGACAGGGAGCAGATACGCAGTATTTT. It is translated as CSARVGQGADTQYF.

With respect to this clonotype: One junction end disagrees with the germline gene, perhaps due to a read error. The chain joins TRBV19 to TRBJ2-3, with D perhaps matching TRBD2 (6 bases). Germline CDR1 LNHDA, CDR2 SQIVND (reference sequence). The CDR3 is 16 residues long. The CDR3 bases are TGTGCCGGTAGTGGGCGACTAGAGACTAGCACAGATACGCAGTATTTT. It specifies CAGSGRLETSTDTQYF.